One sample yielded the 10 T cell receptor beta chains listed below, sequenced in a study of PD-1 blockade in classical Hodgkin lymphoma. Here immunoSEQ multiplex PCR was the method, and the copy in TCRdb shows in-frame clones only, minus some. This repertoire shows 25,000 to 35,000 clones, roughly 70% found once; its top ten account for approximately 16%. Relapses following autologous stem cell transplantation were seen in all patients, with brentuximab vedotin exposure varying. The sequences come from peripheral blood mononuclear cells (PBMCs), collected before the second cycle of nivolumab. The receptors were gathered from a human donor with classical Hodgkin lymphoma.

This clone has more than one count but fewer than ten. The CDR3 spells CASSPGSGTGYGYTF. The DNA of the CDR3 is TGTGCCAGCTCACCAGGTTCCGGGACAGGCTATGGCTACACCTTC. The chain links TRBV18 to TRBJ1-2, with 8 bases matching TRBD1. With V trimmed by 2 bases and J by 4 bases, 6 bases remained unmatched. CDR1 and CDR2 (germline): KGHSH, LQKENI. CDR3 length equals 15 residues.

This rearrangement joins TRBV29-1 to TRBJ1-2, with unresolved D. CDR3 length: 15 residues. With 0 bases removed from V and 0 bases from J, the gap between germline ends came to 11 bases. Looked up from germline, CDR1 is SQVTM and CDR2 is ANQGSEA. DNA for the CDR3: TGCAGCGTTGAAGATCAGGCAGACCCTAACTATGGCTACACCTTC. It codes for CSVEDQADPNYGYTF. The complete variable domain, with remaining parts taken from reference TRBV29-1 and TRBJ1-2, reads SAVISQKPSRDICQRGTSLTIQCQVDSQVTMMFWYRQQPGQSLTLIATANQGSEATYESGFVIDKFPISRPNLTFSTLTVSNMSPEDSSIYLCSVEDQADPNYGYTFGSGTRLTVV.

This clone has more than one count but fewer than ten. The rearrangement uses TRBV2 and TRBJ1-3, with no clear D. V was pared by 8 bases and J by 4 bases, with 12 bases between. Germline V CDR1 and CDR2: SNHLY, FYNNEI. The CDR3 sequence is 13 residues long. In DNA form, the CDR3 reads TGTGCCAGCCGGTTTCAGTCCGGAAACACCATATATTTT. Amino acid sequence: CASRFQSGNTIYF.

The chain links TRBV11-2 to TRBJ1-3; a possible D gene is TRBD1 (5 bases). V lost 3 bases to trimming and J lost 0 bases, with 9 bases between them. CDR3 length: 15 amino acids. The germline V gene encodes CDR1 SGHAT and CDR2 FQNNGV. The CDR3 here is CASSFRTPSGNTIYF. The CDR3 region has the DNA TGTGCCAGCAGCTTTAGGACACCCTCTGGAAACACCATATATTTT.

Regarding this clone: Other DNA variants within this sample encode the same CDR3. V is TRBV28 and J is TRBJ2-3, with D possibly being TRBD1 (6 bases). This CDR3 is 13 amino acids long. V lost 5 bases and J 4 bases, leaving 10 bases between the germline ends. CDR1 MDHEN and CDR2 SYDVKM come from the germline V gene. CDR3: CASSQGGADTQYF. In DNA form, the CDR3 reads TGTGCCAGCAGTCAAGGGGGAGCAGATACGCAGTATTTT.

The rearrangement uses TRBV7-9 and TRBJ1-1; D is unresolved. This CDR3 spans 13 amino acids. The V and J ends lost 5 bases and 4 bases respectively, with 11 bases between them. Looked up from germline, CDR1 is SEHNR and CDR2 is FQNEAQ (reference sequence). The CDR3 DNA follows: TGTGCCAGCAGCGAAGGAGCTGGCACTGAAGCTTTCTTT. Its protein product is CASSEGAGTEAFF.

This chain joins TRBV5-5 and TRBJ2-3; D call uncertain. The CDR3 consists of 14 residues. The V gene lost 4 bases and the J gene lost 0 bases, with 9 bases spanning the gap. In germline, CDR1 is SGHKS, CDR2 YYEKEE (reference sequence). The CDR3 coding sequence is TGTGCCAGCAGCCCCGTTTCAAGCACAGATACGCAGTATTTT. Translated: CASSPVSSTDTQYF. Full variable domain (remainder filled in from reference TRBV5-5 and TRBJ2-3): DAGVTQSPTHLIKTRGQQVTLRCSPISGHKSVSWYQQVLGQGPQFIFQYYEKEERGRGNFPDRFSARQFPNYSSELNVNALLLGDSALYLCASSPVSSTDTQYFGPGTRLTVL.

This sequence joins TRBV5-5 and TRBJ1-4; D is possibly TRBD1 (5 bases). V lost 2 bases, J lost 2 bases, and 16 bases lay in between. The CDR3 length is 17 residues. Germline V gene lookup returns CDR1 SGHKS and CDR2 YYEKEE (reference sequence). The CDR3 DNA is TGTGCCAGCAGCTTCGACTCTAGGGGAGCGACTAATGAAAAACTGTTTTTT. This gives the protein CASSFDSRGATNEKLFF.

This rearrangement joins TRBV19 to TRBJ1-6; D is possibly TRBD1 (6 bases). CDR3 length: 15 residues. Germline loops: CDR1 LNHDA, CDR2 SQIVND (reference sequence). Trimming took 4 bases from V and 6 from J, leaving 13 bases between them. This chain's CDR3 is CASSSSWGANSPLHF. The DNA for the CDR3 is TGTGCCAGTAGTAGTTCATGGGGGGCTAATTCACCCCTCCACTTT.

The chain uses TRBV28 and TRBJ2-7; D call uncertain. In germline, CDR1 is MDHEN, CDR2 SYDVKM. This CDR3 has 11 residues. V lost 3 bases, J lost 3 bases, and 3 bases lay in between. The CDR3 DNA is TGTGCCAGCAGTTTGGGCTACGAGCAGTACGTC. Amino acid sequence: CASSLGYEQYV.